This TCR beta chain was sequenced in a study of blood T cell repertoires in COVID-19. Study information: Sample material is recorded as cDNA or gDNA derived from T cells, B-cell-depleted T cells, or PBMCs.

Measured with immunoSEQ multiplex PCR; TCRdb has only the in-frame clones, and not every one. The sample holds 55,000 to 75,000 clones, around 80% seen once. V lost 4 bases and J lost 0; bases outside the gene matches: 12. The CDR3 extends over 17 amino acids. Germline V lookup: CDR1 MDHEN, CDR2 SYDVKM. The sample taken for sequencing was peripheral blood. V usage is TRBV28 and J usage is TRBJ2-7; TRBD2 agrees at 7 bases. The sequence was collected from an older man who had recovered from COVID-19. In DNA, the CDR3 is TGTGCCAGCAGTTCCGTTGGGGGAGGGGAAAGCTCCTACGAGCAGTACTTC. This gives the protein CASSSVGGGESSYEQYF.